These 8 T cell receptor beta chains originate from one sample sequenced in a study of T cells in localized non-small cell lung cancer. Only in-frame clones appear in the TCRdb table, and some are missing; sequencing was by immunoSEQ multiplex PCR. Altogether nearly 25,000 clones are present, approximately 92% being singletons, with the ten largest covering approximately 14%. This material consisted of peripheral blood, taken before any cancer treatment. The receptors were sampled from a man aged 40 to 70 with stage III squamous cell lung carcinoma.

The gene calls are TRBV25-1 and TRBJ1-2; D not certain. Germline CDR1 reads MGHDK; CDR2 reads SYGVNS. Trimming left V 4 bases short and J 0 bases short, with 3 bases between. The CDR3 loop spans 12 amino acids. CDR3 DNA sequence: TGTGCCAGCAGTGGGGCTAACTATGGCTACACCTTC. This translates into CASSGANYGYTF.

The V call is TRBV6-5, the J call TRBJ1-3; 8 nucleotides align to TRBD1. Germline V gives CDR1 MNHEY, CDR2 SVGAGI. The CDR3 extends over 15 amino acids. V lost 3 bases to trimming and J lost 4 bases; unmatched junction nucleotides: 5. The CDR3 DNA is TGTGCCAGCAGTTATTCCGACAGGGGAGGAAACACCATATATTTT. It codes for CASSYSDRGGNTIYF.

V gene TRBV6-1 combines with J gene TRBJ2-2; D may correspond to TRBD1 or TRBD2 (5 bases each). Germline CDR1 MNHNS, CDR2 SASEGT. The CDR3 covers 14 residues. Trimming left V 10 bases short and J 1 base short, with 13 bases between. The CDR3 bases are TGTGCCATCGTGTGGGGGAGGAACACCGGGGAGCTGTTTTTT. Protein product: CAIVWGRNTGELFF.

This sequence joins TRBV4-3 and TRBJ2-3; 11 bases fit TRBD2. The CDR3 length is 15 residues. With V trimmed by 2 bases and J by 5 bases, 3 bases remained unmatched. Germline-derived CDR1 and CDR2 are LGHNA and YSLEER. In DNA form, the CDR3 reads TGCGCCAGCAGCCAATCACTAGCGGGGGTAGATACGCAGTATTTT. Translating it yields CASSQSLAGVDTQYF.

The V and J genes are TRBV5-1 and TRBJ2-7; tentative D call: TRBD1 (6 bases). The CDR3 runs 13 residues. Germline values: CDR1 SGHRS, CDR2 YFSETQ. Trimming stripped 0 bases from V and 7 bases from J, with 11 bases between. The CDR3 DNA sequence: TGCGCCAGCAGCTTGGGGCCAGGGGAGGAGCAGTACTTC. Translating gives CASSLGPGEEQYF.

This chain connects TRBV4-3 to TRBJ2-1, with TRBD2 matching over 10 bases. This CDR3 is built from 16 residues. The germline CDR1 and CDR2 sequences are LGHNA and YSLEER. V shed 3 bases and J 5 bases; nucleotides not matched to a gene: 7. The chain's CDR3 is CASSHFSGGGHNEQFF. CDR3 DNA sequence: TGCGCCAGCAGCCATTTCAGCGGGGGGGGTCACAATGAGCAGTTCTTC.

Of note for this clone: The same CDR3 is also encoded by other DNA sequences in this sample. This rearrangement joins TRBV5-1 to TRBJ2-5; D gene unclear. Trimming cost V 0 bases and J 4 bases, with 10 bases left between them. CDR1 and CDR2 from the germline V gene are SGHRS and YFSETQ. The CDR3 length is 14 residues. The CDR3 DNA sequence: TGCGCCAGCAGCTTGGTTAACAACGGAGAGACCCAGTACTTC. Protein sequence: CASSLVNNGETQYF. Supplemented by reference TRBV5-1 and TRBJ2-5, the full variable domain reads KAGVTQTPRYLIKTRGQQVTLSCSPISGHRSVSWYQQTPGQGLQFLFEYFSETQRNKGNFPGRFSGRQFSNSRSEMNVSTLELGDSALYLCASSLVNNGETQYFGPGTRLLVL.

The chain couples TRBV27 to TRBJ2-1; 9 bases are shared with TRBD1. Per germline, CDR1 MNHEY and CDR2 SMNVEV (reference sequence). J gave up 3 bases and V 10 bases, and 13 bases lay outside the gene matches. The CDR3 spans 16 residues. In DNA, the CDR3 is TGTGCCACAGGGGGGGTCGGACAGGGGAACTACAATGAGCAGTTCTTC. Translation: CATGGVGQGNYNEQFF.